The 14 T cell receptor beta chains given below trace back to one sample, sequenced in a study of T cells in Graves' hyperthyroidism and ophthalmopathy (dated by TCRdb to the late 2010s). The library was built by means of multiplex PCR. TCRdb records Illumina HiSeq 2000 as the sequencer. The TCR beta CDR3 regions were amplified from the RNA transcripts. A first-round RT-PCR of the TCR CDR3 used the HTBI primer set with the Qiagen OneStep RT-PCR kit. The raw public reads went through TCRdb reprocessing: fastp at Q25, MiXCR clone calling, in-frame beta chains kept. Under each unique CDR3 protein, matching rows form one entry showing the most common genes and DNA. This sample holds 600,000 to 650,000 distinct CDR3 sequences; around 20% were observed only once. The top ten clonotypes cover 30% to 40% of the sample. Sequencing input: blood. The receptors stem from a man younger than 45 with Graves' ophthalmopathy.

This chain uses TRBV6-1 with TRBJ1-5, with TRBD1 as a possible D gene (5 bases). The CDR3 has 14 residues. CDR1 MNHNS and CDR2 SASEGT come from the germline V gene. V was cut by 4 bases and J by 0 bases, with 7 bases left in between. The CDR3 reads CASSGQTSNQPQHF. The DNA of the CDR3 is TGTGCCAGCAGTGGACAGACTAGCAATCAGCCCCAGCATTTT.

At least ten counts were recorded for this clonotype. The V call is TRBV12-3 or TRBV12-4, the J call TRBJ1-1; perhaps TRBD1 as D (5 bases). CDR3 size: 15 residues. Trimming took 3 bases from V and 1 from J, leaving 12 bases between them. The CDR3 here is CASSFRGGANTEAFF. In DNA form, the CDR3 reads TGTGCCAGCAGTTTCCGGGGGGGTGCGAACACTGAAGCTTTCTTT.

The V and J genes are TRBV5-6 and TRBJ1-6; D is perhaps TRBD1 (6 bases). V was shortened by 2 bases and J by 9 bases, with 18 bases between the two germline ends. Germline values: CDR1 SGHDT, CDR2 YYEEEE. The CDR3 is made up of 16 amino acids. Here the CDR3 reads CASSFRTNRVGSPLHF. The CDR3 nucleotides are TGTGCCAGCAGCTTTCGAACAAACAGGGTGGGTTCACCCCTCCACTTT.

The chain is built from TRBV11-2 and TRBJ2-3; 13 bases map to TRBD2. After removal of 6 bases from V and 1 base from J, the junction contained 7 bases not matched to a gene. This CDR3 has 17 amino acids. Germline assignment: CDR1 SGHAT and CDR2 FQNNGV. CDR3 residues: CASRKPGLAGGTDTQYF. The DNA for the CDR3 is TGTGCCAGCAGAAAACCTGGACTAGCGGGAGGCACAGATACGCAGTATTTT.

In its sample, this clonotype was seen many times. The V and J genes are TRBV20-1 and TRBJ1-5; TRBD1 is a possible D gene (5 bases). The V and J ends lost 4 bases and 4 bases respectively, with 8 bases between them. The germline V gene has CDR1 DFQATT and CDR2 SNEGSKA (reference sequence). This CDR3 contains 12 residues. Here the CDR3 DNA reads TGCAGTGCTAACGGGGCAAATCAGCCCCAGCATTTT. It encodes CSANGANQPQHF.

The gene calls are TRBV9 and TRBJ1-1; 9 positions agree with TRBD1. The V gene's germline CDR1 is SGDLS and CDR2 YYNGEE. V dropped 2 bases and J dropped 1; count of bases not matched to a gene: 3. This CDR3 is 15 amino acids long. The CDR3 reads CASSVYRGPNTEAFF. CDR3 sequence (DNA): TGTGCCAGCAGCGTGTACAGGGGGCCGAACACTGAAGCTTTCTTT.

The chain employs TRBV20-1 and TRBJ1-1; 8 bases fit TRBD1. Germline V gene data show CDR1 as DFQATT and CDR2 as SNEGSKA (reference sequence). There are 15 residues in the CDR3. Losses at the gene ends were 6 bases for V and 1 base for J; bases not matched to a gene: 10. CDR3 sequence reads: CSARDRLRGNTEAFF. The CDR3 DNA follows: TGCAGTGCGAGGGACAGGCTGAGGGGGAACACTGAAGCTTTCTTT.

This clonotype has a handful of counts. This chain uses TRBV6-1 with TRBJ1-1, with a weak D call TRBD1 (5 bases). This CDR3 spans 14 amino acids. Germline V gene data show CDR1 as MNHNS and CDR2 as SASEGT. The V end lost 8 bases, the J end lost 2 bases, and 15 bases lay between the germline ends. The CDR3 reads CASRRGIGNTEAFF. CDR3 DNA: TGTGCCAGCCGGAGGGGAATAGGCAACACTGAAGCTTTCTTT.

The rearrangement joins TRBV6-1 to TRBJ2-5, with D uncertain. Germline V gene lookup returns CDR1 MNHNS and CDR2 SASEGT. V was clipped by 7 bases and J by 5 bases, with 14 bases between them. The CDR3 is 13 amino acids. The CDR3 loop reads CASNPFQMETQYF. Written as DNA, the CDR3 is TGTGCCAGCAACCCGTTTCAGATGGAGACCCAGTACTTC.

This rearrangement joins TRBV7-9 to TRBJ1-1; 7 nucleotides line up with TRBD1. This CDR3 is built from 14 residues. Germline V gives CDR1 SEHNR, CDR2 FQNEAQ (reference sequence). After removal of 5 bases from V and 5 bases from J, the junction contained 8 bases not matched to a gene. The CDR3 DNA reads as TGTGCCAGCAGCACGGACCAGGGGGGAACTGAAGCTTTCTTT. Translation: CASSTDQGGTEAFF.

The chain has TRBV5-1 and TRBJ2-1; 9 nucleotides line up with TRBD2. The CDR3 consists of 19 residues. Germline CDR1 reads SGHRS; CDR2 reads YFSETQ. Trimming removed 7 bases from V and 0 bases from J; junction bases left unmatched: 17. The CDR3 DNA is TGCGCCAGCGACCTGGGGGCTAGCGGGACGTGGAGCTCCTACAATGAGCAGTTCTTC. The encoded protein is CASDLGASGTWSSYNEQFF.

This clonotype was observed a handful of times. This sequence joins TRBV27 and TRBJ1-5, with TRBD1 as a possible D gene (5 bases). The CDR3 totals 17 residues. V lost 4 bases to trimming and J lost 7 bases, with 23 bases between them. CDR1 is MNHEY, CDR2 SMNVEV, per germline (reference sequence). CDR3 region: CASSSHRPTGVGQPQHF. The CDR3 DNA sequence: TGTGCCAGCAGTTCCCACCGACCGACGGGGGTAGGACAGCCCCAGCATTTT.

This CDR3 is CASSPGTGILYEQYF. The CDR3 DNA reads as TGTGCCAGCAGTCCCGGGACAGGGATTCTCTACGAGCAGTACTTC. The chain uses TRBV12-3 or TRBV12-4 and TRBJ2-7; 9 bases are a match to TRBD1. Unmatched junction bases numbered 8, after V lost 5 bases and J lost 3 bases. There are 15 residues in the CDR3.

This clonotype has a handful of counts. One end of the junction is discordant with germline, which a read error may explain. The chain links TRBV10-3 to TRBJ2-7, with TRBD2 matching over 9 bases. Germline V gene lookup returns CDR1 ENHRY and CDR2 SYGVKD. The CDR3 contains 14 residues. For the CDR3, the DNA is TGTGCCGCCACTAGCGGGCTACTCTCCTACGAACAGTACTTC. It translates to CAATSGLLSYEQYF.